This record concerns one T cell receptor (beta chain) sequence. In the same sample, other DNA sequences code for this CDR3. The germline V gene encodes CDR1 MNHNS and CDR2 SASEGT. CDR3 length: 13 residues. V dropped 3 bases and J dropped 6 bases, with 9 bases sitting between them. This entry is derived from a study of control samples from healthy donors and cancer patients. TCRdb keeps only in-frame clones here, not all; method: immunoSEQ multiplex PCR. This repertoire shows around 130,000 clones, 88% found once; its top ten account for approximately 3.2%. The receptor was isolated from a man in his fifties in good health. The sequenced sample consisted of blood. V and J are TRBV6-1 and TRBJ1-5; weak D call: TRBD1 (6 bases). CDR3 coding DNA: TGTGCCAGCAGTGATGGGGGCTTTCAGCCCCAGCATTTT. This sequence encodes CASSDGGFQPQHF.